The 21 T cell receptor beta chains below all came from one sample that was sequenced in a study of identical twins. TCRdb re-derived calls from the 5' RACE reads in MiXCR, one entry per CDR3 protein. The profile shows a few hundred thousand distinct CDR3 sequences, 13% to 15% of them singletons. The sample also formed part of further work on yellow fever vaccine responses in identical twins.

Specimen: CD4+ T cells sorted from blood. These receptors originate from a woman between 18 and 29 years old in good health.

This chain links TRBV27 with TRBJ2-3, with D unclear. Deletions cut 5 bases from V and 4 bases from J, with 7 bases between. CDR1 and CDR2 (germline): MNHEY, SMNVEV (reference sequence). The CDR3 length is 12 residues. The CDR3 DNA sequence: TGTGCCAGCAGTGGGGTTTCAGATACGCAGTATTTT. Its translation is CASSGVSDTQYF.

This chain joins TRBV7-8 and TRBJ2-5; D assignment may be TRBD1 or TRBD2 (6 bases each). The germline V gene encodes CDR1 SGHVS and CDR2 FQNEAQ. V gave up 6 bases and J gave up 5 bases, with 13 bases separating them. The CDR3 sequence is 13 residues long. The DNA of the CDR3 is TGTGCCAGCAGTAGGGGGGACCGGGAGACCCAGTACTTC. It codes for CASSRGDRETQYF. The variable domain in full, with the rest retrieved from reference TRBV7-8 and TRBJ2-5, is GAGVSQSPRYKVAKRGQDVALRCDPISGHVSLFWYQQALGQGPEFLTYFQNEAQLDKSGLPSDRFFAERPEGSVSTLKIQRTQQEDSAVYLCASSRGDRETQYFGPGTRLLVL.

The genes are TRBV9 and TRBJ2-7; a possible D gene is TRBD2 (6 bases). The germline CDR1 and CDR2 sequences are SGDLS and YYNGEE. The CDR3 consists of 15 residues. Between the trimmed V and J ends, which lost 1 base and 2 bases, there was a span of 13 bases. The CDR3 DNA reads TGTGCCAGCAGCGTATCCCCGGGAGCCACCTACGAGCAGTACTTC. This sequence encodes CASSVSPGATYEQYF.

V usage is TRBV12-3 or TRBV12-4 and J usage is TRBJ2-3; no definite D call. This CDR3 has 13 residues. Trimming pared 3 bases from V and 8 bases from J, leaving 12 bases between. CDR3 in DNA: TGTGCCAGCAGTTTCACACCGTTAGGTACGCAGTATTTT. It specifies CASSFTPLGTQYF.

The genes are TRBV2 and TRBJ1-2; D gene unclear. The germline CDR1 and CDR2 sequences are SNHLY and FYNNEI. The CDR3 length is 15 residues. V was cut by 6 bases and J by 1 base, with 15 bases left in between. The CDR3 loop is CASSLRGSLNYGYTF. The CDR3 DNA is TGTGCCAGCAGCCTCCGGGGAAGCCTTAACTATGGCTACACCTTC. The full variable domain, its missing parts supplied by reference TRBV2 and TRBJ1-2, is EPEVTQTPSHQVTQMGQEVILRCVPISNHLYFYWYRQILGQKVEFLVSFYNNEISEKSEIFDDQFSVERPDGSNFTLKIRSTKLEDSAMYFCASSLRGSLNYGYTFGSGTRLTVV.

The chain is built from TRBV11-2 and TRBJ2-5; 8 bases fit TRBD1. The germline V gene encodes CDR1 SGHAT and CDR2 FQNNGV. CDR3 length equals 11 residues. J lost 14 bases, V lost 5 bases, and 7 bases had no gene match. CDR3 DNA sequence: TGTGCCAGCAGCCACCGGGACAGGAGCTACTTC. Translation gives CASSHRDRSYF. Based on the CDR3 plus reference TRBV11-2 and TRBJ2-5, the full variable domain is EAGVAQSPRYKIIEKRQSVAFWCNPISGHATLYWYQQILGQGPKLLIQFQNNGVVDDSQLPKDRFSAERLKGVDSTLKIQPAKLEDSAVYLCASSHRDRSYFGPGTRLLVL.

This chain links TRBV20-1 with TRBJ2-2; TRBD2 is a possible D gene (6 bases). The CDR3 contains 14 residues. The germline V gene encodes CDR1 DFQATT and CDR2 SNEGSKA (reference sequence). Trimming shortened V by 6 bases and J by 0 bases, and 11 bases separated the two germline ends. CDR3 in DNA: TGCAGTGCCCCGGCGGGGTCGAACACCGGGGAGCTGTTTTTT. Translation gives CSAPAGSNTGELFF.

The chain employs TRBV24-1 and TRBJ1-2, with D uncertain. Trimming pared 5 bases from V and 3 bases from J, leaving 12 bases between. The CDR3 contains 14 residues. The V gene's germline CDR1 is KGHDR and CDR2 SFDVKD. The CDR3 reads CATSGPGVDYGYTF. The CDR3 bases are TGTGCCACCAGTGGGCCCGGGGTCGACTATGGCTACACCTTC.

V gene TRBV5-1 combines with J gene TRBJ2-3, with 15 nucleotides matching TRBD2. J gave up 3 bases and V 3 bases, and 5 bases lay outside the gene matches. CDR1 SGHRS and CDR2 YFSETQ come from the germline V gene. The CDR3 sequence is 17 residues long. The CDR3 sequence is CASSSGTSGGKTDTQYF. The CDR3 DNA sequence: TGCGCCAGCAGCTCCGGGACTAGCGGGGGGAAAACAGATACGCAGTATTTT.

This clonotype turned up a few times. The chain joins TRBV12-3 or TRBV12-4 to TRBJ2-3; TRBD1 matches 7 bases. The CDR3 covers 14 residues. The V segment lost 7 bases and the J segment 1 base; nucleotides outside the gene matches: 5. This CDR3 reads CASNKQGGTDTQYF. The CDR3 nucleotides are TGTGCCAGCAATAAGCAGGGGGGCACAGATACGCAGTATTTT.

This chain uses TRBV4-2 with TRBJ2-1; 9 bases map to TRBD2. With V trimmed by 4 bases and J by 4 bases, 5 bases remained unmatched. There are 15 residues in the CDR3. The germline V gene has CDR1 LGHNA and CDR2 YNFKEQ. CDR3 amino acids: CASSRSSGRYNEQFF. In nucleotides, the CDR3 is TGTGCCAGCAGCCGGTCCAGCGGGAGGTACAATGAGCAGTTCTTC.

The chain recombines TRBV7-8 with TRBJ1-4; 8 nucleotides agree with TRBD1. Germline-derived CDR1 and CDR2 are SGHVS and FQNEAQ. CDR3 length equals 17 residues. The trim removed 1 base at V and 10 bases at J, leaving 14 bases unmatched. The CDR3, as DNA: TGTGCCAGCAGCTTAGAGTTCCCGGGACAGGTTTTTGGAAAACTGTTTTTT. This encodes CASSLEFPGQVFGKLFF.

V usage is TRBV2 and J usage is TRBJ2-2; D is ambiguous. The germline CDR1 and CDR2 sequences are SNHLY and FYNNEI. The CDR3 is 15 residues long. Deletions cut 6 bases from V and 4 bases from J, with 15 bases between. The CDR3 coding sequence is TGTGCCAGCAGCCCGTGGGCAACATCCACCGGGGAGCTGTTTTTT. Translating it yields CASSPWATSTGELFF.

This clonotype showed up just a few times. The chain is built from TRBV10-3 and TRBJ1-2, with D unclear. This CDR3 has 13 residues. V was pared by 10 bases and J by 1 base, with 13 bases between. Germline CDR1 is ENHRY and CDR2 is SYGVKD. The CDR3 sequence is CASKHKDNYGYTF. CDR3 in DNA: TGTGCCAGCAAACACAAGGATAACTATGGCTACACCTTC.

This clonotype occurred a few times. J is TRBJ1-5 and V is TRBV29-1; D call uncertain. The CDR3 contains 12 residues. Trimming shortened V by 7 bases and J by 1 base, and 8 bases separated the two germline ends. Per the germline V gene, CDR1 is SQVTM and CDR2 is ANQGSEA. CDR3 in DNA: TGCAGCGGGGGAGAGAGCAATCAGCCCCAGCATTTT. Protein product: CSGGESNQPQHF. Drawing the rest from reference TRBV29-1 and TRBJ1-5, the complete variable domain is SAVISQKPSRDICQRGTSLTIQCQVDSQVTMMFWYRQQPGQSLTLIATANQGSEATYESGFVIDKFPISRPNLTFSTLTVSNMSPEDSSIYLCSGGESNQPQHFGDGTRLSIL.

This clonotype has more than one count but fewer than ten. CDR3 in DNA: TGTGCCAGCAGCTGGACTAGCGGGGGGTGGACAGATACGCAGTATTTT. Translating gives CASSWTSGGWTDTQYF. This chain links TRBV5-8 with TRBJ2-3; 14 positions agree with TRBD2. J was trimmed by 3 bases and V by 3 bases; bases with no gene match: 3. Germline loops: CDR1 SGHTS, CDR2 YDEGEE. This CDR3 comprises 16 residues.

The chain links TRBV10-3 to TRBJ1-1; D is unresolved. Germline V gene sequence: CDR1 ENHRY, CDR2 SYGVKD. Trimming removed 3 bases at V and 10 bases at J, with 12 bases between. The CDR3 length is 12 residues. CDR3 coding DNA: TGTGCCATCAGTGACCCAGGTATTGGAGCTTTCTTT. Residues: CAISDPGIGAFF.

CDR3 sequence reads: CASSEYSDYNEQFF. In nucleotides, the CDR3 is TGCGCCAGCAGTGAGTATTCCGACTACAATGAGCAGTTCTTC. V is TRBV10-1 and J is TRBJ2-1; D not certain. The CDR3 consists of 14 residues. Germline CDR1 WNHNN, CDR2 SYGVQD (reference sequence). The ends were cut back, 1 base at V and 3 bases at J, with 7 bases in the middle.

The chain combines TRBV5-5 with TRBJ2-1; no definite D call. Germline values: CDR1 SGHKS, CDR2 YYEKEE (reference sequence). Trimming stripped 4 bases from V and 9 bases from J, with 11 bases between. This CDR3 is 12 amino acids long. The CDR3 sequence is CASSLQLGEQFF. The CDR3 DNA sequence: TGTGCCAGCAGCCTCCAGCTAGGTGAGCAGTTCTTC.

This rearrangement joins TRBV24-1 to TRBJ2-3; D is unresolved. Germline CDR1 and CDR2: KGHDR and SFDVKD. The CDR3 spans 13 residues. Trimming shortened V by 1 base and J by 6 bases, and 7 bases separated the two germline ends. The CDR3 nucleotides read TGTGCCACCAGTGATTTTGGTGTTGATACGCAGTATTTT. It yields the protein CATSDFGVDTQYF.

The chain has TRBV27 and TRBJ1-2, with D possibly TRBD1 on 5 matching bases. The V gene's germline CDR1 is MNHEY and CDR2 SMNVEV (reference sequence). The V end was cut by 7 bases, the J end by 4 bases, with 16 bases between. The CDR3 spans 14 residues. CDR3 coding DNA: TGTGCCAGCAAGTCGGGACCGGGGGGCTATGGCTACACCTTC. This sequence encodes CASKSGPGGYGYTF.